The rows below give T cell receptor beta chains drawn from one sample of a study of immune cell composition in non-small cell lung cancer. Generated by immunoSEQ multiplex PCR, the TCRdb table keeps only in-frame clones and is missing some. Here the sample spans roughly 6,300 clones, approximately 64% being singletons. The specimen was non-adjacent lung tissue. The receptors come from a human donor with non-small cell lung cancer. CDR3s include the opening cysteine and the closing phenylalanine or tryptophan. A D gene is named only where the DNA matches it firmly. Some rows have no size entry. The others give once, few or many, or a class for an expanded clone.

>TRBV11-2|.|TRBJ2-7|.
CASSLGGGAHEQYF
TGTGCCAGCAGCTTAGGCGGTGGGGCCCACGAGCAGTACTTC
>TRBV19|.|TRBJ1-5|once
CASSRLSPERNQPQHF
TGTGCCAGTAGTCGACTCTCCCCCGAGAGAAATCAGCCCCAGCATTTT
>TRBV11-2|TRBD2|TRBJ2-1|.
CASSLVGASGGYNEQFF
TGTGCCAGCAGTTTAGTTGGGGCTAGCGGGGGTTACAATGAGCAGTTCTTC
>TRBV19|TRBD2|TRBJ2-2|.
CASLSGSFPRGGELFF
TGTGCCAGCCTTAGCGGGTCCTTCCCCCGGGGCGGGGAGCTGTTTTTT
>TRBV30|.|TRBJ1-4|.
CAWSEQGGEKLFF
TGTGCCTGGAGTGAACAGGGTGGTGAAAAACTGTTTTTT
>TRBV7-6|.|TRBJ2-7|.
CASSSDSNSEQYF
TGTGCCAGCAGCTCGGACTCCAATTCCGAGCAGTACTTC
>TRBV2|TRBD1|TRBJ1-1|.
CASRETGSSTEAFF
TGTGCCAGCAGGGAGACAGGGTCCAGCACTGAAGCTTTCTTT
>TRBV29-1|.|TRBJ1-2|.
CSVEEMVQGGGYTF
TGCAGCGTTGAAGAGATGGTGCAGGGCGGCGGCTACACCTTC
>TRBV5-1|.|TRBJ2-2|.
CASSAQGYTGELFF
TGCGCCAGCAGCGCCCAGGGATATACCGGGGAGCTGTTTTTT
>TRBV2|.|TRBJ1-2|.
CASSEQRLYGYTF
TGTGCCAGCAGTGAACAGAGGCTATATGGCTACACCTTC
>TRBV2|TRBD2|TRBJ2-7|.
CASVRRGGPHEQYF
TGTGCCAGCGTGAGGCGGGGGGGCCCCCACGAGCAGTACTTC
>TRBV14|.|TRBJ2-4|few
CASSAVREAENIQYF
TGTGCCAGCAGCGCCGTCAGGGAAGCCGAAAACATTCAGTACTTC
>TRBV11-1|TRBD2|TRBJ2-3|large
CASSYIAGEGTDTQYF
TGTGCCAGCAGCTACATAGCGGGGGAGGGTACAGATACGCAGTATTTT
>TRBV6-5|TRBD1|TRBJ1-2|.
CASSSWDRVGYGYTF
TGTGCCAGCAGTTCTTGGGACAGGGTGGGCTATGGCTACACCTTC
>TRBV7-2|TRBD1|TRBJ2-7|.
CASSPGQGAIEQYF
TGTGCCAGCAGCCCCGGACAGGGGGCTATCGAGCAGTACTTC
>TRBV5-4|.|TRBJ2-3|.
CASSLDAKADHTQYF
TGTGCCAGCAGCCTTGACGCGAAAGCGGATCATACGCAGTATTTT
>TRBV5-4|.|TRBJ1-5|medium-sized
CASSLYSSNQPQHF
TGTGCCAGCAGCTTGTACAGTAGCAATCAGCCCCAGCATTTT
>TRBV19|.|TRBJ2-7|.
CASSSRDQGYEQYF
TGTGCCAGTAGCTCCCGGGATCAAGGATACGAGCAGTACTTC
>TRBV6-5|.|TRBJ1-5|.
CASRSNNQPQHF
TGTGCCAGCAGGTCAAACAATCAGCCCCAGCATTTT
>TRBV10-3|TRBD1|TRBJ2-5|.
CAISGEVRTGQETQYF
TGTGCCATCAGTGGAGAAGTCCGGACAGGGCAAGAGACCCAGTACTTC
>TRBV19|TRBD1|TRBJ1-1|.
CASRAGSGQKNTEAFF
TGTGCCAGTAGGGCGGGGTCGGGACAGAAGAACACTGAAGCTTTCTTT
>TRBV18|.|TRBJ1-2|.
CASSGGTLGPTF
TGTGCCAGCTCAGGCGGGACCCTTGGCCCCACCTTC
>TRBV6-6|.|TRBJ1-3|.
CASSYSKGYGNTIYF
TGTGCCAGCAGTTACTCGAAGGGGTACGGAAACACCATATATTTT
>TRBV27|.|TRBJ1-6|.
CASSLGRQGNSPLHF
TGTGCCAGCAGTTTAGGTCGGCAGGGTAATTCACCCCTCCACTTT
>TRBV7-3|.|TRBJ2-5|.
CASSPQTGGQETQYF
TGTGCCAGCAGTCCACAGACTGGGGGGCAAGAGACCCAGTACTTC
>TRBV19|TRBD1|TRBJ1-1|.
CASSRTGRTEAFF
TGTGCCAGTAGTAGGACAGGGCGGACTGAAGCTTTCTTT
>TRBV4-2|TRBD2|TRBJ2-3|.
CASSLSGTSGGGSTDTQYF
TGTGCCAGCAGCTTATCCGGGACTAGCGGGGGGGGTAGCACAGATACGCAGTATTTT
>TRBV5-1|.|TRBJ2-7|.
CASSGWTASYEQYF
TGCGCCAGCAGCGGTTGGACAGCATCCTACGAGCAGTACTTC
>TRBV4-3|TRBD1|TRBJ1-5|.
CASSQGTGLRQPQHF
TGCGCCAGCAGCCAGGGGACAGGGTTAAGACAGCCCCAGCATTTT
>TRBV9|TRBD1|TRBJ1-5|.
CASSRGQPNQPQHF
TGTGCCAGCAGCCGGGGACAGCCTAATCAGCCCCAGCATTTT
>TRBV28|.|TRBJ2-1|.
CASSLPEEQFF
TGTGCCAGCAGTTTGCCCGAGGAGCAGTTCTTC
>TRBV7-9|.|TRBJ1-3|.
CASSPGLAEGDTIYF
TGTGCCAGCAGCCCCGGTTTGGCAGAAGGGGACACCATATATTTT
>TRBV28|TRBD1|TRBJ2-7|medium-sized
CASSLSSGTGFHEQYF
TGTGCCAGCAGTTTATCCTCCGGGACAGGGTTCCACGAGCAGTACTTC
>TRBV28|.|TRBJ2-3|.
CASTGGRGPTDTQYF
TGTGCCAGCACCGGGGGTAGGGGACCCACAGATACGCAGTATTTT
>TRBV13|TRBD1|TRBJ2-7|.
CASSSTGTGWDEQYF
TGTGCCAGCAGCTCCACCGGGACAGGGTGGGACGAGCAGTACTTC
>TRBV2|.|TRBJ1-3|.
CASTEEGLVAGNTIYF
TGTGCCAGCACCGAGGAGGGGCTGGTGGCTGGAAACACCATATATTTT
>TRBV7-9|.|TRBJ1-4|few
CASQRAHREKLFF
TGTGCCAGTCAGCGGGCCCACCGGGAAAAACTGTTTTTT
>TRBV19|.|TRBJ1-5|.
CASSLDWINQPQHF
TGTGCCAGTAGCCTGGACTGGATCAATCAGCCCCAGCATTTT
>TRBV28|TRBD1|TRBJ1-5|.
CASSLTGGNQPQHF
TGTGCCAGCAGTTTAACAGGGGGCAATCAGCCCCAGCATTTT
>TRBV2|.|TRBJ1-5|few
CASSGGNQPQHF
TGTGCCAGCAGTGGAGGCAATCAGCCCCAGCATTTT
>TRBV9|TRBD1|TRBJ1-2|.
CASSVGTGPNYGYTF
TGTGCCAGCAGCGTTGGGACAGGTCCTAACTATGGCTACACCTTC
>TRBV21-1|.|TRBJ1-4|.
CASSKKLTAFWKLFF
TGTGCCAGCAGCAAAAAGCTGACAGCCTTTTGGAAACTGTTTTTT
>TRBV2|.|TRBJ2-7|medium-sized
CASRIEGTTYEQYF
TGTGCCAGCAGGATAGAAGGGACAACCTACGAGCAGTACTTC
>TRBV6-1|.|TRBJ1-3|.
CASSEAGGSGNTIYF
TGTGCCAGCAGTGAAGCGGGAGGGTCCGGAAACACCATATATTTT
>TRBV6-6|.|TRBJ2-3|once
CASSYSGVPQTDTQYF
TGTGCCAGCAGTTACTCGGGAGTGCCCCAAACAGATACGCAGTATTTT
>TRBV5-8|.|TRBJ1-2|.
CASSDRKGGYTF
TGTGCCAGCAGTGACAGGAAGGGTGGCTACACCTTC
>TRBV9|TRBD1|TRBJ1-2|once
CASSVGGRGQGVHGYTF
TGTGCCAGCAGCGTAGGGGGCAGAGGACAGGGGGTTCATGGCTACACCTTC
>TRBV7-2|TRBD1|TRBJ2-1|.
CASGQPGQSYNEQFF
TGTGCCAGCGGACAACCGGGACAGTCCTACAATGAGCAGTTCTTC
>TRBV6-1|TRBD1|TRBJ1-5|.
CASRGTGATNQPQHF
TGTGCCAGCAGGGGGACAGGGGCCACCAATCAGCCCCAGCATTTT
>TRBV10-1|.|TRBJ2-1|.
CASSESQRVSSYNEQFF
TGCGCCAGCAGTGAGTCCCAACGGGTGAGCTCCTACAATGAGCAGTTCTTC
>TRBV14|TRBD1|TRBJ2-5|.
CASSPWTGNGQETQYF
TGTGCCAGCAGCCCGTGGACAGGGAACGGCCAAGAGACCCAGTACTTC